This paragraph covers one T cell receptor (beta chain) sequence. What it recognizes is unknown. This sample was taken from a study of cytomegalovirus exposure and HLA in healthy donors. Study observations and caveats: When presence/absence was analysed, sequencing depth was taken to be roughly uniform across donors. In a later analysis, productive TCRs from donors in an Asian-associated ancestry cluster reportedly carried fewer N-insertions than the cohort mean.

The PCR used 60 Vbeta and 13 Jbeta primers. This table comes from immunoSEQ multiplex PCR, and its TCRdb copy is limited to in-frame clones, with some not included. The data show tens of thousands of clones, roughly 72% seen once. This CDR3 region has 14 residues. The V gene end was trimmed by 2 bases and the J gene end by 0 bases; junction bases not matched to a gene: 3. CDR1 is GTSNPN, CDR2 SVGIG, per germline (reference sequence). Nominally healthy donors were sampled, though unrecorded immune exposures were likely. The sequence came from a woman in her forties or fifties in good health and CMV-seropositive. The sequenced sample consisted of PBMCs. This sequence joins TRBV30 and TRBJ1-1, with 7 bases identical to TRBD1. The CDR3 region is CAWSPQGVNTEAFF. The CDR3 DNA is TGTGCCTGGAGTCCGCAGGGGGTGAACACTGAAGCTTTCTTT.